A single sample gave rise to the 6 T cell receptor beta chains below, sequenced in a study of blood T cell repertoires in COVID-19. Some clones are missing from TCRdb's copy, which holds only in-frame ones; the method was immunoSEQ multiplex PCR. The sample consists of approximately 88,000 clones, 80% of them appearing once. Sequencing input: peripheral blood. The receptor source for this set is a man between 50 and 59 years old who had recovered from COVID-19.

The chain uses TRBV4-2 and TRBJ2-2, with 12 bases matching TRBD2. The CDR3 has 18 residues. CDR1 and CDR2 from the germline V gene are LGHNA and YNFKEQ. V lost 0 bases to trimming and J lost 5 bases; unmatched junction nucleotides: 7. CDR3 bases: TGTGCCAGCAGCCAAGAGGGCCCTAGCGGGGGGGGTACCGGGGAGCTGTTTTTT. This translates into CASSQEGPSGGGTGELFF.

In regard to this clone: At one of its ends the junction is not consistent with the germline gene, which may arise from a read error. This rearrangement joins TRBV27 to TRBJ2-1; 7 bases map to TRBD2. The V gene's germline CDR1 is MNHEY and CDR2 SMNVEV (reference sequence). The CDR3 extends over 13 amino acids. CDR3 DNA sequence: TGCGCAACCGGGCGGGGAGGGCTCAATGAGCAGTTCTTC. Protein sequence: CATGRGGLNEQFF.

This rearrangement joins TRBV28 to TRBJ2-1, with 15 positions matching TRBD2. J lost 3 bases, V lost 5 bases, and 8 bases had no gene match. This CDR3 comprises 18 residues. In germline, CDR1 is MDHEN, CDR2 SYDVKM. The CDR3 bases are TGTGCCAGCAGTCCACCGGGACTAGCGGGAGGTCGCTACAATGAGCAGTTCTTC. Its translation: CASSPPGLAGGRYNEQFF.

The J gene is TRBJ1-5, the V gene TRBV18; 7 nucleotides agree with TRBD1. CDR1 is KGHSH and CDR2 is LQKENI in the germline V gene. V dropped 2 bases and J dropped 5; count of bases not matched to a gene: 6. The CDR3 totals 15 residues. DNA for the CDR3: TGTGCCAGCTCACCAAACAGGGGTCTGGATCAGCCCCAGCATTTT. Its protein is CASSPNRGLDQPQHF.

V is TRBV7-8 and J is TRBJ1-1; 12 positions agree with TRBD1. This CDR3 contains 18 residues. In germline, CDR1 is SGHVS, CDR2 FQNEAQ. The J segment lost 8 bases and the V segment lost 3 bases, leaving 16 bases of the junction unmatched. The CDR3 coding sequence is TGTGCCAGCAGCTTTCGGGGGACAGGGGGCGCCGAGCTCCTAGAAGCTTTCTTT. It encodes CASSFRGTGGAELLEAFF.

This rearrangement joins TRBV29-1 to TRBJ1-2; D uncertain. Trimming took 5 bases from V and 1 from J, leaving 5 bases between them. Germline V gene sequence: CDR1 SQVTM, CDR2 ANQGSEA. The CDR3 has 11 amino acids. The CDR3 loop is CSVNGNYGYTF. The CDR3 DNA follows: TGCAGCGTTAACGGTAACTATGGCTACACCTTC.